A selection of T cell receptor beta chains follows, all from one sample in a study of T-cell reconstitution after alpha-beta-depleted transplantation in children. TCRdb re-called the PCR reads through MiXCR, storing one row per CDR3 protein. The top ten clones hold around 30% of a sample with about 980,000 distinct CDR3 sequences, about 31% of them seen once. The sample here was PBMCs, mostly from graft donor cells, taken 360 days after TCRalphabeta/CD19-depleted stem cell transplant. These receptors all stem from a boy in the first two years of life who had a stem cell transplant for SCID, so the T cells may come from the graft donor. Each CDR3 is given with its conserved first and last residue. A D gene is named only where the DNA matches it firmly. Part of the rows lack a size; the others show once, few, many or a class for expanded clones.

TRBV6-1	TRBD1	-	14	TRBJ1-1	CASSRAGGRTEAFF	TGTGCCAGCAGTCGCGCAGGGGGTAGGACTGAAGCTTTCTTT
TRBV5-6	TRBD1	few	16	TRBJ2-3	CASSPVRTGDLDTQYF	TGTGCCAGCAGCCCGGTTCGGACAGGGGATTTAGATACGCAGTATTTT
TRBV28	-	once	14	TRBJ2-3	CASRTMYPTDTQYF	TGTGCCAGCAGGACTATGTATCCCACAGATACGCAGTATTTT
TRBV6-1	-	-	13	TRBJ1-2	CASSVEHNYGYTF	TGTGCCAGCAGTGTGGAACACAACTATGGCTACACCTTC
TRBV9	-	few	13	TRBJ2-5	CASSVEVGETQYF	TGTGCCAGCAGCGTAGAGGTCGGAGAGACCCAGTACTTC
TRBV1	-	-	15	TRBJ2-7	CTSSQEASGSGEQYF	TGCACCAGCAGCCAAGAAGCTAGCGGGTCGGGCGAGCAGTACTTC
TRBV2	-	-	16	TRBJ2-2	CASTYNGPSETGELFF	TGTGCCAGCACCTACAACGGGCCCTCTGAGACCGGGGAGCTGTTTTTT
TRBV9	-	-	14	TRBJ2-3	CASSVDRFTDTQYF	TGTGCCAGCAGCGTAGACAGGTTCACAGATACGCAGTATTTT
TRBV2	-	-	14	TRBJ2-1	CASSETPEGNEQFF	TGTGCCAGCAGTGAAACCCCGGAGGGCAATGAGCAGTTCTTC
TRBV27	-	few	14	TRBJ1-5	CASSSRQSNQPQHF	TGTGCCAGCAGTTCCCGACAGAGCAATCAGCCCCAGCATTTT
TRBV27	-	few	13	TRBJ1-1	CASSLSGPRLAFF	TGTGCCAGCAGTTTATCGGGGCCGCGACTAGCTTTCTTT
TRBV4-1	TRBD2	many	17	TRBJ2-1	CASSQDRTSGGYNEQFF	TGCGCCAGCAGCCAAGATCGTACTAGCGGGGGGTACAATGAGCAGTTCTTC
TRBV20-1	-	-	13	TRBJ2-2	CSVGKQGTGELFF	TGCAGTGTTGGAAAGCAGGGGACCGGGGAGCTGTTTTTT
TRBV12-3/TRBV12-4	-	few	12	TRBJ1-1	CASSFWRTEAFF	TGTGCCAGCAGTTTTTGGCGGACTGAAGCTTTCTTT
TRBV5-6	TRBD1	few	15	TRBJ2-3	CASSLGQGWTDTQYF	TGTGCCAGCAGCCTCGGACAGGGGTGGACAGATACGCAGTATTTT
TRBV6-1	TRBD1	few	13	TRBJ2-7	CASSIRGQHEQYF	TGTGCCAGCTCGATCAGGGGGCAGCACGAGCAGTACTTC
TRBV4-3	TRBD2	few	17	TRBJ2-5	CASSQGTSGGVQETQYF	TGCGCCAGCAGCCAAGGGACTAGCGGGGGGGTCCAAGAGACCCAGTACTTC
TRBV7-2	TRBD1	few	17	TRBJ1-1	CASSPRRGGLLNTEAFF	TGTGCCAGCAGCCCCCGAAGAGGGGGCTTGTTGAACACTGAAGCTTTCTTT
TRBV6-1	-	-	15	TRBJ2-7	CASTRNPAGYYEQYF	TGTGCCAGCACCCGAAACCCGGCAGGGTACTACGAGCAGTACTTC
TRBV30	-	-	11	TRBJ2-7	CAWSPGYEQYF	TGTGCCTGGAGTCCAGGTTACGAGCAGTACTTC
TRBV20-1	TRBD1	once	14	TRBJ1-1	CSATGGAWNTEAFF	TGCAGTGCGACAGGGGGCGCCTGGAACACTGAAGCTTTCTTT
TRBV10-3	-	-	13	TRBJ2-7	CAISDRRDYEQYF	TGTGCCATCAGTGATAGGAGGGACTACGAGCAGTACTTC
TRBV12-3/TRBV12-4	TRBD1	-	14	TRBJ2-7	CASSSPRDRVGQYF	TGTGCCAGCAGTTCCCCCCGGGACAGGGTGGGGCAGTACTTC
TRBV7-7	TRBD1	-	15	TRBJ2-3	CASSHPGQGPDTQYF	TGTGCCAGCAGTCATCCGGGACAGGGGCCAGATACGCAGTATTTT
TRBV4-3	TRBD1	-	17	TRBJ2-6	CASSQRQGASGANVLTF	TGCGCCAGCAGCCAGAGACAGGGAGCCTCTGGGGCCAACGTCCTGACTTTC
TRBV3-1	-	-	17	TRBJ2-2	CASSLELQGQPTGELFF	TGTGCCAGCAGCCTCGAGTTGCAGGGGCAACCTACCGGGGAGCTGTTTTTT
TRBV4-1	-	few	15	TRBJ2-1	CASSQNRGGQDEQFF	TGCGCCAGCAGCCAAAATAGGGGGGGCCAGGACGAGCAGTTCTTC
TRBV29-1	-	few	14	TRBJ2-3	CSVDGRQATDTQYF	TGCAGCGTTGACGGTAGGCAGGCCACAGATACGCAGTATTTT
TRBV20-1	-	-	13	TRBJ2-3	CSARTQGTDTQYF	TGCAGTGCTAGGACCCAGGGCACAGATACGCAGTATTTT
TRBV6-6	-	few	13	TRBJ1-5	CASSYSQNQPQHF	TGTGCCAGCAGTTACTCTCAGAATCAGCCCCAGCATTTT
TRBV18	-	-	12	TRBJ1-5	CASSPGAQPQHF	TGTGCCAGCTCACCTGGGGCCCAGCCCCAGCATTTT
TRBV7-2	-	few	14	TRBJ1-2	CASSSGPRGYGYTF	TGTGCCAGCAGCTCCGGACCAAGAGGCTATGGCTACACCTTC
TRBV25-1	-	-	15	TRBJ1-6	CASSGVQGIVSPLHF	TGTGCCAGCAGTGGGGTACAGGGAATAGTTTCACCCCTCCACTTT
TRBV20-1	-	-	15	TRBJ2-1	CSASSSGYLYNEQFF	TGCAGTGCTAGCTCGAGCGGGTACCTCTACAATGAGCAGTTCTTC
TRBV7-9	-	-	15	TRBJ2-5	CASSLGAINRETQYF	TGTGCCAGCAGCTTAGGGGCCATCAATAGGGAGACCCAGTACTTC
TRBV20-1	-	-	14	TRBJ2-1	CSYLTGVGWNEQFF	TGCAGTTACCTCACTGGCGTAGGTTGGAATGAGCAGTTCTTC
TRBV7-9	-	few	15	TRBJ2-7	CASSPRVGRADEQYF	TGTGCCAGCAGCCCCCGTGTGGGACGGGCAGACGAGCAGTACTTC
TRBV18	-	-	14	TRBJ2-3	CASSPVGTLDTQYF	TGTGCCAGCTCACCAGTGGGCACCTTAGATACGCAGTATTTT
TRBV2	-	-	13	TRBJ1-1	CASKQEGNTEAFF	TGTGCCAGCAAGCAGGAAGGGAACACTGAAGCTTTCTTT
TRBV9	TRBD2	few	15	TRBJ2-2	CASSAGAGLSGELFF	TGTGCCAGCAGCGCGGGAGCGGGGTTAAGCGGGGAGCTGTTTTTT
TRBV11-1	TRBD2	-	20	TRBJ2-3	CASSLGVELAGGSRTDTQYF	TGTGCCAGCAGCTTAGGTGTGGAGTTAGCGGGGGGATCTCGCACAGATACGCAGTATTTT
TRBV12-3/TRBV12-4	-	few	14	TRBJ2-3	CASSFLVGTDTQYF	TGTGCCAGCAGTTTCTTGGTGGGGACAGATACGCAGTATTTT
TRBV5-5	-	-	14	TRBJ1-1	CASSFWGLKAEAFF	TGTGCCAGCAGCTTTTGGGGCCTGAAGGCTGAAGCTTTCTTT
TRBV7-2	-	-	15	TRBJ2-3	CASSFPGLFTDTQYF	TGTGCCAGCAGCTTTCCAGGCCTATTCACAGATACGCAGTATTTT
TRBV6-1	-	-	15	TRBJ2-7	CASTPSVWGPYEQYF	TGTGCCAGCACGCCCTCGGTATGGGGACCCTACGAGCAGTACTTC
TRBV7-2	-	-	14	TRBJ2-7	CASSPGRTLYEQYF	TGTGCCAGCAGCCCCGGACGGACTTTATACGAGCAGTACTTC
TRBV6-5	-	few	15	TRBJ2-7	CASSYQRFGVDEQYF	TGTGCCAGCAGTTACCAAAGGTTCGGGGTCGACGAGCAGTACTTC
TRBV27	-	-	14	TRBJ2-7	CASIFEISTYEQYF	TGTGCCAGCATCTTCGAAATTTCGACCTACGAGCAGTACTTC